This TCR beta chain was documented in a study of Graves' ophthalmopathy and Graves' hyperthyroidism. RNA transcripts yielded amplified TCR beta CDR3 regions. The authors performed first-round RT-PCR with HTBI primers and then a second-round multiplex PCR. TCRdb ran MiXCR on the multiplex PCR reads and lists one entry per CDR3 protein. The data hold a few hundred thousand distinct CDR3 sequences, with approximately 18% observed a single time. This clonotype was seen ten or more times. The CDR3 totals 15 residues. CDR1 is MDHEN, CDR2 SYDVKM, per germline. Trimming cost V 6 bases and J 0 bases; bases outside gene matches: 6.

Material: peripheral blood. The receptor comes from an adult woman with stable Graves' hyperthyroidism. This chain connects TRBV28 to TRBJ2-5; 8 bases align to TRBD2. CDR3 residues: CASRLAATYQETQYF. The CDR3 bases are TGTGCCAGCAGACTAGCGGCCACGTACCAAGAGACCCAGTACTTC.